Shown below are 17 T cell receptor beta chains from a single sample sequenced in a study of OX40 agonist ivuxolimab in advanced cancers. The repertoire was sequenced with immunoSEQ multiplex PCR; TCRdb's copy has only in-frame clones and lacks some. The sample has 35,000 or so clones; 84% are singletons. The starting material was CD4+ or CD8+ T cells sorted from blood, obtained in a trial of the OX40 agonist ivuxolimab. The receptors shown here come from an adult with an advanced solid tumor such as melanoma, head and neck, liver or kidney cancer.

The chain is built from TRBV29-1 and TRBJ1-2, with TRBD1 matching 8 bases. J was trimmed by 8 bases and V by 6 bases; bases with no gene match: 5. From germline, CDR1 is SQVTM and CDR2 ANQGSEA. The CDR3 consists of 11 residues. CDR3 sequence: CSVRTGLGYTF. DNA for the CDR3: TGCAGCGTCCGGACAGGGTTGGGCTACACCTTC.

The chain employs TRBV5-1 and TRBJ2-7; 10 bases agree with TRBD1. This CDR3 spans 14 amino acids. The V gene's germline CDR1 is SGHRS and CDR2 YFSETQ. J lost 5 bases, V lost 3 bases, and 5 bases had no gene match. CDR3 sequence reads: CASSYGTGENEQYF. In nucleotides, the CDR3 is TGCGCCAGCAGCTACGGGACAGGGGAAAACGAGCAGTACTTC.

The sample holds one count of this clone. The chain has TRBV7-9 and TRBJ1-1, with D perhaps matching TRBD1 (6 bases). Trimming removed 1 base at V and 3 bases at J, with 9 bases between. CDR1 is SEHNR, CDR2 FQNEAQ, per germline (reference sequence). The CDR3 is 14 residues long. The CDR3 loop is CASSLEGGYTEAFF. DNA of the CDR3: TGTGCCAGCAGCTTAGAAGGGGGTTACACTGAAGCTTTCTTT.

The chain carries TRBV7-9 and TRBJ2-7; either TRBD1 or TRBD2 may fit D (5 bases each). CDR1 and CDR2 (germline): SEHNR, FQNEAQ (reference sequence). There are 13 residues in the CDR3. Trimming shortened V by 6 bases and J by 0 bases, and 9 bases separated the two germline ends. The CDR3 is CASRWDGSYEQYF. The CDR3 coding sequence is TGTGCCAGCAGGTGGGACGGCTCCTACGAGCAGTACTTC.

This chain uses TRBV28 with TRBJ2-5, with a weak D call TRBD1 (6 bases). The V end was cut by 4 bases, the J end by 5 bases, with 20 bases between. The CDR3 has 16 residues. In germline, CDR1 is MDHEN, CDR2 SYDVKM. CDR3 region: CASSCPPETGFETQYF. The CDR3 coding sequence is TGTGCCAGCAGTTGCCCACCCGAAACAGGGTTCGAGACCCAGTACTTC.

The chain has TRBV7-9 and TRBJ2-3, with D unresolved. This CDR3 is built from 13 residues. V was clipped by 0 bases and J by 3 bases, with 4 bases between them. Per germline, CDR1 SEHNR and CDR2 FQNEAQ (reference sequence). The CDR3 protein is CASSLALTDTQYF. In DNA, the CDR3 is TGTGCCAGCAGCTTAGCGCTTACAGATACGCAGTATTTT. Using reference TRBV7-9 and TRBJ2-3 for the parts outside the CDR3, the full variable domain is DTGVSQNPRHKITKRGQNVTFRCDPISEHNRLYWYRQTLGQGPEFLTYFQNEAQLEKSRLLSDRFSAERPKGSFSTLEIQRTEQGDSAMYLCASSLALTDTQYFGPGTRLTVL.

This clone was counted once. The CDR3 DNA reads as TGTGCCAGTAGTACGGCTGGGCGGGGGGACTACGAGCAGTACTTC. Amino acids: CASSTAGRGDYEQYF. The chain employs TRBV19 and TRBJ2-7; 8 bases agree with TRBD2. The CDR3 is 15 residues long. V lost 4 bases, J lost 3 bases, and 8 bases stayed unmatched. Germline V CDR1 and CDR2: LNHDA, SQIVND (reference sequence).

This clone was seen a handful of times. Other DNA sequences of this sample code for an identical CDR3. The chain carries TRBV7-2 and TRBJ2-3; 11 nucleotides align to TRBD2. The CDR3 has 15 residues. V shed 5 bases, J shed 5 bases, and the junction held 6 bases outside the gene matches. Germline CDR1 is SGHTA and CDR2 is FQGNSA. The CDR3 nucleotides read TGTGCCAGCAGCGTTAGCGGGGGGGCCGGAGATACGCAGTATTTT. This translates into CASSVSGGAGDTQYF. The full variable domain, in which reference TRBV7-2 and TRBJ2-3 provide the parts outside the CDR3, is GAGVSQSPSNKVTEKGKDVELRCDPISGHTALYWYRQSLGQGLEFLIYFQGNSAPDKSGLPSDRFSAERTGGSVSTLTIQRTQQEDSAVYLCASSVSGGAGDTQYFGPGTRLTVL.

This clone was detected once. V gene TRBV7-9 combines with J gene TRBJ2-7, with D unclear. This CDR3 has 11 amino acids. Germline V gene data show CDR1 as SEHNR and CDR2 as FQNEAQ (reference sequence). The V and J ends lost 5 bases and 3 bases respectively, with 5 bases between them. The CDR3 here is CASSENYEQYF. CDR3 DNA sequence: TGTGCCAGCAGCGAAAACTACGAGCAGTACTTC.

A few counts support this clone. The chain recombines TRBV2 with TRBJ1-6; no clear D. The CDR3 is 13 amino acids. Trimming shortened V by 1 base and J by 7 bases, and 5 bases separated the two germline ends. Germline lookup yields CDR1 SNHLY and CDR2 FYNNEI. The CDR3 protein is CASSEVVNSPLHF. The CDR3 nucleotides read TGTGCCAGCAGTGAAGTGGTAAATTCACCCCTCCACTTT.

The chain links TRBV5-4 to TRBJ2-2; D is undetermined. V was pared by 0 bases and J by 5 bases, with 8 bases between. The CDR3 spans 14 residues. Germline V gene lookup returns CDR1 SGHNT and CDR2 YYREEE (reference sequence). CDR3 sequence: CASSLAAGTGELFF. The CDR3, as DNA: TGTGCCAGCAGCTTGGCCGCCGGGACCGGGGAGCTGTTTTTT.

The table lists this clone with a few counts. V and J are TRBV6-8 and TRBJ1-1; 8 bases are shared with TRBD1. Germline CDR1 and CDR2: MNHGY and SAAAGT. With 9 bases clipped from V and 1 base from J, the junction kept 4 bases outside the gene matches. This CDR3 spans 13 amino acids. In nucleotides, the CDR3 is TGTGCCAGTGCAGGGGGCAGGAACACTGAAGCTTTCTTT. This gives the protein CASAGGRNTEAFF.

By proportion, this clone is medium-sized. This sequence joins TRBV14 and TRBJ2-3; D not resolved. This CDR3 is 12 amino acids long. The germline V and J ends were trimmed by 4 bases and 2 bases, with 4 bases remaining between them. Germline V gene lookup returns CDR1 SGHDN and CDR2 FVKESK. The CDR3 is CASSLLTDTQYF. The CDR3 DNA is TGTGCCAGCAGCCTACTCACAGATACGCAGTATTTT.

CDR3 nucleotides: TGTGCCAGCAGCCACCGGACCGGAGAGACCCAGTACTTC. Its protein is CASSHRTGETQYF. J is TRBJ2-5 and V is TRBV27, with D unresolved. Germline loops: CDR1 MNHEY, CDR2 SMNVEV (reference sequence). Deletions cut 6 bases from V and 4 bases from J, with 12 bases between. The CDR3 sequence is 13 residues long.

The CDR3 spells CAISGGAYQETQYF. Written as DNA, the CDR3 is TGTGCCATCAGTGGGGGGGCCTACCAAGAGACCCAGTACTTC. The chain employs TRBV10-3 and TRBJ2-5, with D perhaps matching TRBD1 or TRBD2 (6 bases each). The CDR3 consists of 14 residues. CDR1 and CDR2 from the germline V gene are ENHRY and SYGVKD. V lost 4 bases to trimming and J lost 0 bases, with 9 bases between them.

The J gene is TRBJ2-1, the V gene TRBV5-8; 15 bases map to TRBD2. V gave up 7 bases and J gave up 9 bases; unmatched junction bases: 5. CDR1 is SGHTS, CDR2 YDEGEE, per germline. The CDR3 consists of 14 residues. The CDR3 DNA is TGTGCCAGCGGAGGACTAGCGGGAGGGAGTGAGCAGTTCTTC. Its translation is CASGGLAGGSEQFF.

The chain carries TRBV7-2 and TRBJ2-7, with D tentatively TRBD2 (5 bases). V dropped 9 bases and J dropped 2 bases, with 20 bases sitting between them. Germline CDR1 SGHTA, CDR2 FQGNSA. The CDR3 length is 15 residues. The CDR3 region has the DNA TGTGCCAGTTTCCTTAGCGTAAGCTCCCCCTACGAGCAGTACTTC. Translated: CASFLSVSSPYEQYF.